This T cell receptor (beta chain) derives from a study of cytomegalovirus exposure and HLA in healthy donors. Study-wide findings and caveats: A link between a missense DCLRE1C variant and TCR beta V- and J-gene trimming emerged from a later analysis.

CDR3 length: 18 amino acids. The germline gives CDR1 LGHNA, CDR2 YSLEER. V was clipped by 2 bases and J by 2 bases, with 18 bases between them. Concerning this clone itself: Its specificity is unknown.

Use of 60 Vbeta and 13 Jbeta primers characterized the PCR. Clones were read by immunoSEQ multiplex PCR, and TCRdb kept only the in-frame ones, dropping some. The table records some 200,000 clones, about 80% of them present only once. The chain is built from TRBV4-3 and TRBJ2-2; D perhaps matches TRBD1 (6 bases). The sequenced sample consisted of PBMCs. This clonotype originated in a man younger than 35 in good health and CMV-seronegative. Here the CDR3 DNA reads TGCGCCAGCAGCCAAAGAGCCCCGACAGGAGCCAACACCGGGGAGCTGTTTTTT. As protein: CASSQRAPTGANTGELFF.